This paragraph reports one T cell receptor beta chain. Authors' analysis steps: Amplification of reference gene primers provided the estimated nucleated cell counts. The repertoire was sequenced with immunoSEQ multiplex PCR; TCRdb's copy has only in-frame clones and lacks some. That table gives V, J and clone size, and the DNA gave D and trimming. This table has roughly 250,000 clones, approximately 90% appearing once. This entry belongs to a study of blood T cell repertoires in COVID-19. Study background: The origin of the acute and convalescent COVID-19 samples was the United States, Italy and Spain. From T cells, B-cell-depleted T cells, or PBMCs came the material, which was cDNA or gDNA.

The CDR3 is made up of 15 amino acids. Trimming at V came to 2 bases and at J to 5 bases, leaving 6 bases not matched to a gene. The germline V gene encodes CDR1 SGDLS and CDR2 YYNGEE. Sequenced material: peripheral blood. The chain has TRBV9 and TRBJ1-4, with 7 bases aligning to TRBD1. This TCR was recovered from a man aged 25 to 40 with acute or convalescent COVID-19. Here the CDR3 reads CASSVGQVENEKLFF. The CDR3 DNA sequence: TGTGCCAGCAGCGTCGGACAGGTTGAGAATGAAAAACTGTTTTTT.